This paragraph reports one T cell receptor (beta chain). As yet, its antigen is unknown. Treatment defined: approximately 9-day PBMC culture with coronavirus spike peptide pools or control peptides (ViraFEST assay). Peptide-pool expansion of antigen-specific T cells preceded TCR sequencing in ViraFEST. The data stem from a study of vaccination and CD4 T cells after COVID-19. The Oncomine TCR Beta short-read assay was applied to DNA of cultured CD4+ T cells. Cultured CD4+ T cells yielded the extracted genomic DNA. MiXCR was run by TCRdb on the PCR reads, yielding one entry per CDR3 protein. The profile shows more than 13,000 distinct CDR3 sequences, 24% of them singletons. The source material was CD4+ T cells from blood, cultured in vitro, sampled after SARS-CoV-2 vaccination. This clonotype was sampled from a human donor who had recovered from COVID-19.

As DNA, the CDR3 is TGCAGCGTTGGTATCGGAACCCAAACCGGCACTGAAGCTTTCTTT. Translating gives CSVGIGTQTGTEAFF. The chain uses TRBV29-1 and TRBJ1-1; no reliable D call. CDR3 size: 15 residues. Trimming removed 4 bases from V and 4 bases from J, with 19 bases in between. Germline-derived CDR1 and CDR2 are SQVTM and ANQGSEA.